Below are 19 T cell receptor beta chains sequenced from a single sample in a study of shared clonotypes between healthy human individuals. TCRdb's copy holds only in-frame clones and misses some; the assay was immunoSEQ multiplex PCR. The data show about 1.1 million clones, about 72% seen once. Sequenced input: memory CD4+ T cells from PBMCs. The subset: CD45RA-negative fraction. The receptors were gathered from a man between 18 and 29 years old in good health. Some clones in this sample may be carry-over from other donors' samples.

As to this clone: A read error may be the cause here, since a much bigger clone is one base away. The chain uses TRBV7-6 and TRBJ2-5, with TRBD2 identical over 8 bases. The V gene's germline CDR1 is SGHVS and CDR2 FNYEAQ. V lost 2 bases and J lost 9; bases outside the gene matches: 14. The CDR3 consists of 16 residues. The CDR3 here is CASSLWPPAGGEAQYF. The CDR3 nucleotides read TGTGCCAGCAGCTTATGGCCCCCCGCGGGAGGCGAGGCCCAGTACTTC.

With regard to this clone: With a far larger clone one base away, a read error is the likely cause. This CDR3 is also generated by other DNA sequences in the sample. V and J are TRBV5-6 and TRBJ2-5, with 9 bases fitting TRBD2. After removal of 2 bases from V and 5 bases from J, the junction contained 7 bases not matched to a gene. Germline V gives CDR1 SGHDT, CDR2 YYEEEE. The CDR3 runs 15 residues. The CDR3, as DNA: TGTGCCAGCAGCTTCATAGCGGGGGCCCGCGAGACCCAGTACTTC. Amino acids: CASSFIAGARETQYF.

V and J are TRBV9 and TRBJ2-1; 8 nucleotides match TRBD1. Germline assignment: CDR1 SGDLS and CDR2 YYNGEE. This CDR3 region has 15 residues. V was pared by 2 bases and J by 10 bases, with 11 bases of the junction left unmatched. CDR3: CASSVRDRTLPEQFF. In DNA, the CDR3 is TGTGCCAGCAGCGTCCGGGACAGGACATTGCCGGAGCAGTTCTTC.

This chain links TRBV5-1 with TRBJ2-2, with D hard to call. There are 13 residues in the CDR3. V shed 3 bases and J shed 2 bases, with 5 bases lying between them. Germline-derived CDR1 and CDR2 are SGHRS and YFSETQ. For the CDR3, the DNA is TGCGCCAGCAGCTCCTATAACACCGGGGAGCTGTTTTTT. Its protein product is CASSSYNTGELFF.

The chain employs TRBV15 and TRBJ1-1; 7 positions match TRBD1. J was trimmed by 0 bases and V by 4 bases; bases with no gene match: 8. CDR3 size: 16 residues. CDR1 LNHNV and CDR2 YYDKDF come from the germline V gene (reference sequence). Here the CDR3 DNA reads TGTGCCACCAGCACCCGGACAGGAAGCCTGAACACTGAAGCTTTCTTT. It is translated as CATSTRTGSLNTEAFF.

The rearrangement links TRBV6-1 to TRBJ2-5; 15 bases match TRBD2. The CDR3 is 18 residues long. Germline V gives CDR1 MNHNS, CDR2 SASEGT. Trimming at V came to 4 bases and at J to 4 bases, leaving 10 bases not matched to a gene. The CDR3 here is CASSAQPGLAGGSETQYF. In nucleotides, the CDR3 is TGTGCCAGCAGTGCCCAACCGGGACTAGCGGGAGGTTCAGAGACCCAGTACTTC.

The genes are TRBV7-3 and TRBJ2-1; 11 nucleotides agree with TRBD2. Germline loops: CDR1 SGHTA, CDR2 FQGTGA. CDR3 length equals 13 residues. The ends lost 4 bases at V and 15 bases at J; junction bases unmatched: 8. The CDR3 spells CASSSRTSGSPFF. CDR3 DNA: TGTGCCAGCAGCTCTCGGACTAGCGGGTCTCCGTTCTTC. Using reference TRBV7-3 and TRBJ2-1 for the parts outside the CDR3, the full variable domain is GAGVSQTPSNKVTEKGKYVELRCDPISGHTALYWYRQSLGQGPEFLIYFQGTGAADDSGLPNDRFFAVRPEGSVSTLKIQRTERGDSAVYLCASSSRTSGSPFFGPGTRLTVL.

The rearrangement links TRBV13 to TRBJ2-7; D is perhaps TRBD2 (5 bases). Germline-derived CDR1 and CDR2 are PRHDT and FYEKMQ (reference sequence). The CDR3 runs to 17 residues. V gave up 0 bases and J gave up 5 bases, with 20 bases separating them. CDR3 DNA sequence: TGTGCCAGCAGCTTAGGCCCTGGGCAGGCGGGTAGCGACGAGCAGTACTTC. It translates to CASSLGPGQAGSDEQYF.

V and J are TRBV7-6 and TRBJ1-3, with D hard to call. From germline, CDR1 is SGHVS and CDR2 FNYEAQ. V lost 4 bases and J 1 base, leaving 8 bases between the germline ends. The CDR3 has 14 amino acids. The CDR3 loop is CASSSDSSGNTIYF. The DNA of the CDR3 is TGTGCCAGCAGCTCAGATTCTTCTGGAAACACCATATATTTT.

This chain uses TRBV6-5 with TRBJ1-1; 7 nucleotides line up with TRBD1. This CDR3 contains 11 residues. Trimming at V came to 2 bases and at J to 10 bases, leaving 1 base not matched to a gene. Germline CDR1 is MNHEY and CDR2 is SVGAGI. As DNA, the CDR3 is TGTGCCAGCAGTTACAGGGGGCGAGCTTTCTTT. Amino acids: CASSYRGRAFF.

V is TRBV7-9 and J is TRBJ2-1; unclear D gene. V lost 2 bases to trimming and J lost 3 bases, with 5 bases between them. Germline loops: CDR1 SEHNR, CDR2 FQNEAQ (reference sequence). CDR3 length equals 13 residues. DNA for the CDR3: TGTGCCAGCAGCTTAAGTCTCTACAATGAGCAGTTCTTC. It specifies CASSLSLYNEQFF.

This clone appeared once. This rearrangement joins TRBV5-1 to TRBJ1-4; 11 bases line up with TRBD1. V lost 1 base to trimming and J lost 5 bases; unmatched junction nucleotides: 13. Germline-derived CDR1 and CDR2 are SGHRS and YFSETQ. CDR3 size: 19 residues. CDR3 DNA sequence: TGCGCCAGCAGCTTGAGCCTCCAAGGACAGGGGGCGGGGAATGAAAAACTGTTTTTT. Protein: CASSLSLQGQGAGNEKLFF. Variable domain in full (rest from reference TRBV5-1 and TRBJ1-4): KAGVTQTPRYLIKTRGQQVTLSCSPISGHRSVSWYQQTPGQGLQFLFEYFSETQRNKGNFPGRFSGRQFSNSRSEMNVSTLELGDSALYLCASSLSLQGQGAGNEKLFFGSGTQLSVL.

This chain joins TRBV29-1 and TRBJ2-7; TRBD1 matches 7 bases. The CDR3 consists of 14 residues. Germline trimming cut 2 bases from V and 4 bases from J; bases unmatched to any gene: 8. Germline V gene data show CDR1 as SQVTM and CDR2 as ANQGSEA. The CDR3 sequence is CSVESGTVPYEQYF. The CDR3, as DNA: TGCAGCGTTGAATCGGGGACAGTCCCTTACGAGCAGTACTTC.

This clone was seen a single time. The rearrangement uses TRBV10-3 and TRBJ1-3; D remains unclear. The V end was cut by 8 bases, the J end by 0 bases, with 11 bases between. This CDR3 has 14 residues. From germline, CDR1 is ENHRY and CDR2 SYGVKD. The CDR3 reads CAIAPEDSGNTIYF. CDR3 nucleotides: TGTGCCATCGCTCCCGAGGACTCTGGAAACACCATATATTTT.

V is TRBV9 and J is TRBJ1-5; D gene ambiguous. This CDR3 has 13 amino acids. V was cut by 3 bases and J by 3 bases, with 7 bases left in between. CDR1 SGDLS and CDR2 YYNGEE come from the germline V gene. This chain's CDR3 is CASSGTFNQPQHF. The CDR3 coding sequence is TGTGCCAGCAGCGGAACCTTCAATCAGCCCCAGCATTTT. Full variable domain (rest looked up from reference TRBV9 and TRBJ1-5): DSGVTQTPKHLITATGQRVTLRCSPRSGDLSVYWYQQSLDQGLQFLIQYYNGEERAKGNILERFSAQQFPDLHSELNLSSLELGDSALYFCASSGTFNQPQHFGDGTRLSIL.

This sequence joins TRBV27 and TRBJ1-3, with 7 positions matching TRBD1. Unmatched junction bases numbered 10, after V lost 5 bases and J lost 0 bases. The CDR3 sequence is 17 residues long. Germline CDR1 and CDR2: MNHEY and SMNVEV (reference sequence). CDR3 nucleotides: TGTGCCAGCAGTCGGACCGGGACAGCGAGCTCTGGAAACACCATATATTTT. This codes for CASSRTGTASSGNTIYF.

This clone was seen only a few times. V and J are TRBV11-2 and TRBJ1-1, with 7 positions matching TRBD1. Germline trimming cut 2 bases from V and 0 bases from J; bases unmatched to any gene: 3. The CDR3 loop spans 15 amino acids. The V gene's germline CDR1 is SGHAT and CDR2 FQNNGV. The CDR3 is CASSLLTGMNTEAFF. DNA of the CDR3: TGTGCCAGCAGCTTACTGACAGGGATGAACACTGAAGCTTTCTTT.

This clone was seen just once. The rearrangement links TRBV9 to TRBJ2-1; tentative D call: TRBD2 (5 bases). The CDR3 is 15 amino acids. Germline CDR1 reads SGDLS; CDR2 reads YYNGEE. V lost 6 bases, J lost 5 bases, and 18 bases lay in between. The CDR3 DNA sequence: TGTGCCAGCAACCCAATGGGTCTAGCTGACAATGAGCAGTTCTTC. It translates to CASNPMGLADNEQFF.

This clone has a count of ten or more. The gene calls are TRBV5-4 and TRBJ2-7; 11 nucleotides match TRBD2. The CDR3 is 18 amino acids. CDR1 SGHNT and CDR2 YYREEE come from the germline V gene (reference sequence). The junction had 12 bases not matched to a gene; V was cut back by 2 bases and J by 2 bases. The CDR3, as DNA: TGTGCCAGCAGCTTAAGTTTGCTAGCGGGAGGATTGGCCTACGAGCAGTACTTC. It encodes CASSLSLLAGGLAYEQYF.